This T cell receptor (beta chain) was sequenced during a study of identical twins (dated by TCRdb to about 2016). The study in broad terms: TCR alpha and beta repertoires from monozygotic twins, unrelated adults of various ages and cord blood were deep-sequenced to test whether fetal clonotypes persist. To rule out contamination, the twin experiments were replicated at different times with different library preparation protocols. Paper-wide results and their limitations: Conclusions relied on cross-sectional statistical analysis, since the same donors could not be followed over many years. Compared with coincidental sharing between unrelated individuals, out-of-frame TCR alpha sequences shared between twins showed an excess of sequences with low generation probability. Invariant T cells such as MAIT and iNKT could partly confound zero-insertion analyses, though diverse VJ usage argued against this for most clonotypes. Abundant cord blood beta clonotypes carried fewer insertions; young adult naive repertoires showed a weaker similar trend, while memory repertoires showed none. The excess sharing between twins in beta out-of-frame sequences was weaker because fewer shared sequences reduced the signal-to-noise ratio. In monozygotic twins, recombination models systematically underestimated out-of-frame TCR alpha sharing, but the models matched the sharing seen between unrelated individuals.

Counted from cysteine to phenylalanine, this CDR3 has 16 amino acids. The read is trimmed to its CDR3 DNA, 48 bases read in frame from base 1. Unmatched junction bases come to 11, with V trimmed by 3 bases and J by 6 bases. CDR1 is given as SGDLS and CDR2 as YYNGEE, both from the germline V gene. All donors were healthy Caucasians. Three pairs of female monozygotic twins, all aged about 18 to 30 years, made up the twin cohort. Positive isolation kits from Invitrogen were used to isolate the CD4+ and CD8+ T cell populations. The sample holds a few counts of this clonotype. It has no known antigen specificity. Per-base quality was not reported, and no clone a single base away is much larger than it. Receptor libraries were prepared by 5' RACE. Sequenced using an Illumina HiSeq 2000. Template switching added a universal primer binding site, and the final cDNA carried a unique molecular identifier that allowed TCR cDNA molecules to be counted accurately. Specific primers in the conserved constant-segment region were used to synthesize first-strand cDNA for TCR alpha and beta chains. To control for contamination, every cDNA library carried two barcodes: a SMART-Mk sample barcode plus Illumina barcodes. TruSeq adapter sequences along with Illumina sample barcodes were introduced in two successive PCR steps. Sequencing of the TCR alpha and beta cDNA libraries was done on the Illumina HiSeq platform using custom primers. Regarding the original processing steps: MiGEC processed the raw reads to extract unique molecular identifiers, while MiXCR was used to determine the CDR3 positions. For each individual, recombination models were inferred using an EM algorithm with the repgenHMM and IGoR tools. Shared clonotype analysis was performed with the tcR package in R, normalizing sharing by the product of cloneset sizes. Out-of-frame nonproductive sequences were analyzed to study raw recombination free of thymic and clonal selection effects. Using fastp at Q25 and MiXCR, TCRdb reprocessed the public reads and kept productive beta chains. CDR3 protein duplicates are merged, each entry listing the most common genes and DNA. The V and J calls shown here were made by TCRdb, not taken from the authors' results. Here the sample has 500,000 or so distinct CDR3 sequences; less than 25% occur a single time. The ten largest clones add up to roughly 0.91% of the sample.

These data are also associated with another study on T cells expressing NK-cell markers. That second publication adds: Seven or eight donors provided sorted CD3+CD56+NKG2C+, CD3+CD56+NKG2C- and CD3+CD56-NKG2C+ T-cell subsets, whose TCR beta-chain repertoires were profiled. Among the eight sequenced donors, seven were HCMV-seropositive and one was HCMV-seronegative. To restrict sorting to alphabetaTCR-expressing T cells, an anti-gammadeltaTCR antibody was added in several experiments. In roughly six donors, the dominant CD3+CD56+NKG2C+ clonotypes ranked among the top 10 CD8+ clonotypes, making up roughly 1.0-7.5% of CD8+ T cells. Those dominant clonotypes were again the most abundant among CD3+CD56-NKG2C+ cells in several donors, at 28.3-60.1%. Whether the expanded NKG2C-expressing T cell clones were specific for HCMV antigens remained unclear. The study sequenced eight donors, all healthy volunteers chosen at random: three men and five women. To determine HCMV serostatus, a commercial ELISA kit was used to detect HCMV-specific IgG in serum. MIGEC handled demultiplexing of the reads and grouping by UMI, while MiTCR was used to assemble and quantify clonotypes. Only TCR cDNA sequences supported by at least two reads were kept to exclude erroneous sequences. The tcR package was used for downstream repertoire analysis, and clonotypes were matched across fractions by CDR3 nucleotide sequence plus V segment. Antigen specificity was annotated against VDJdb with VDJmatch, allowing one amino acid substitution in CDR3.

Sequenced material: CD4+ T cells sorted from blood. The rearrangement combines TRBV9 with TRBJ2-1; 8 central bases correspond to TRBD2. The sequence came from a woman younger than 35 in good health. The sequenced DNA: TGTGCCAGCAGCGACCTCCGCGCGGGAGGTATCAATGAGCAGTTCTTC. Translated, this gives CASSDLRAGGINEQFF. This CDR3, with the reference TRBV9 and TRBJ2-1 proteins standing in past its ends, gives the full variable domain DSGVTQTPKHLITATGQRVTLRCSPRSGDLSVYWYQQSLDQGLQFLIQYYNGEERAKGNILERFSAQQFPDLHSELNLSSLELGDSALYFCASSDLRAGGINEQFFGPGTRLTVL.